Listed here are 14 T cell receptor beta chains from one sample, sequenced in a study of graft-versus-host responses after intestinal transplantation (dated by TCRdb to the early 2020s). The time point label, read with the paper, signifies: cells obtained before transplantation from donor or recipient. Receptor amplification or capture employed the immunoSEQ multiplex PCR assay. Imported from immuneACCESS, the table was reduced by TCRdb to in-frame sequences with V and J called. These copies leave out some clones; in studies compared against another copy, an unresolved V gene accounts for under half, and the cause of the remainder is not known. This sample comprises about 130,000 clones, about 93% of them detected only once. The ten biggest clones cover roughly 0.19% of the sample. These receptors lack a known antigen. Source: unstimulated CD4+ T cells sorted from spleen or lymph node cells, taken before intestinal transplant. Receptors originate from a human donor who received an intestinal transplant.

Points on this clone: Other DNA sequences in the sample encode the same CDR3. The chain recombines TRBV5-6 with TRBJ1-1; D possibly corresponds to TRBD1 (6 bases). CDR1 is SGHDT and CDR2 is YYEEEE in the germline V gene. Trimming removed 1 base from V and 5 bases from J, with 6 bases in between. The CDR3 extends over 12 amino acids. CDR3 DNA: TGTGCCAGCAGCTTGAGGGGGACTGAAGCTTTCTTT. Amino acids: CASSLRGTEAFF.

The CDR3 coding sequence is TGTGCCAGCAGCCCCAGGCCAACCTACGAGCAGTACTTC. It is translated as CASSPRPTYEQYF. The chain is built from TRBV6-5 and TRBJ2-7, with D uncertain. V dropped 6 bases and J dropped 2 bases, with 11 bases sitting between them. The CDR3 contains 13 residues. Germline V CDR1 and CDR2: MNHEY, SVGAGI.

This chain uses TRBV14 with TRBJ2-7; D is undetermined. CDR3 length: 14 residues. Germline-derived CDR1 and CDR2 are SGHDN and FVKESK. Trimming shortened V by 0 bases and J by 0 bases, and 6 bases separated the two germline ends. The CDR3 protein is CASSQEWPSYEQYF. The DNA for the CDR3 is TGTGCCAGCAGCCAAGAATGGCCCTCCTACGAGCAGTACTTC.

The chain is built from TRBV7-2 and TRBJ1-2; D is unclear. Trimming left V 3 bases short and J 4 bases short, with 12 bases between. CDR3 length: 14 amino acids. Looked up from germline, CDR1 is SGHTA and CDR2 is FQGNSA. The CDR3 bases are TGTGCCAGCAGCTTCCCAGGCTCAACCTATGGCTACACCTTC. Translated: CASSFPGSTYGYTF.

The chain uses TRBV2 and TRBJ1-1; 7 nucleotides align to TRBD1. The CDR3 is 14 residues long. Germline CDR1 is SNHLY and CDR2 is FYNNEI. The V gene end was trimmed by 8 bases and the J gene end by 5 bases; junction bases not matched to a gene: 11. Here the CDR3 reads CASGSDRVGTEAFF. As DNA, the CDR3 is TGTGCCAGCGGTAGTGACAGGGTAGGGACTGAAGCTTTCTTT.

The CDR3 here is CASSLGPIYEQYF. The CDR3 bases are TGTGCCAGCAGCTTGGGACCTATCTACGAGCAGTACTTC. The rearrangement joins TRBV7-2 to TRBJ2-7; D is tentatively TRBD1 or TRBD2 (5 bases each). V was cut by 3 bases and J by 3 bases, with 9 bases left in between. The CDR3 spans 13 residues. The germline V gene has CDR1 SGHTA and CDR2 FQGNSA.

This clone was observed a handful of times. The chain combines TRBV7-2 with TRBJ2-1; D is possibly TRBD1 (6 bases). Per germline, CDR1 SGHTA and CDR2 FQGNSA. This CDR3 contains 13 residues. V gave up 5 bases and J gave up 9 bases, with 14 bases separating them. This CDR3 reads CASSIRQVGEQFF. As DNA, the CDR3 is TGTGCCAGCAGCATTCGACAGGTAGGTGAGCAGTTCTTC. The whole variable domain, remainder taken from reference TRBV7-2 and TRBJ2-1, is GAGVSQSPSNKVTEKGKDVELRCDPISGHTALYWYRQSLGQGLEFLIYFQGNSAPDKSGLPSDRFSAERTGGSVSTLTIQRTQQEDSAVYLCASSIRQVGEQFFGPGTRLTVL.

This clone is a singleton in its sample. V and J are TRBV6-5 and TRBJ2-5; 14 bases are a match to TRBD2. Germline CDR1 MNHEY, CDR2 SVGAGI. Unmatched junction bases numbered 10, after V lost 5 bases and J lost 11 bases. This CDR3 is 15 amino acids long. For the CDR3, the DNA is TGTGCCAGCAGTCCCCCCCCGGGACTAGCGGGAGTGCAGTACTTC. Translating gives CASSPPPGLAGVQYF.

The chain couples TRBV21-1 to TRBJ2-6. TRBV21-1 is recorded as a pseudogene. CDR3 length: 12 amino acids. The CDR3 region has the DNA TGTGCCAGCAGCAAATTTAGTAAAGGTTTGACTTTC. This encodes CASSKFSKGLTF.

CDR3 DNA: TGTGCCAGCTCACCTCCTCTGACAGGGGGCGCAGGCAATCAGCCCCAGCATTTT. This gives the protein CASSPPLTGGAGNQPQHF. V and J are TRBV18 and TRBJ1-5, with 10 bases aligning to TRBD1. This CDR3 has 18 amino acids. Germline CDR1 reads KGHSH; CDR2 reads LQKENI. Trimming at V came to 3 bases and at J to 2 bases, leaving 10 bases not matched to a gene.

The gene calls are TRBV6-1 and TRBJ1-2; D gene ambiguous. CDR3 length: 13 residues. V was clipped by 2 bases and J by 8 bases, with 12 bases between them. The germline V gene encodes CDR1 MNHNS and CDR2 SASEGT. CDR3 sequence reads: CASSEYPYGGYTF. CDR3 DNA: TGTGCCAGCAGTGAATACCCTTATGGGGGCTACACCTTC.

The rearrangement joins TRBV28 to TRBJ2-7; TRBD2 agrees at 14 bases. V dropped 2 bases and J dropped 5; count of bases not matched to a gene: 5. The CDR3 is made up of 16 amino acids. Germline V gene sequence: CDR1 MDHEN, CDR2 SYDVKM. The CDR3 is CASSLVAGLAGDEQYF. The DNA of the CDR3 is TGTGCCAGCAGTTTAGTCGCGGGACTAGCGGGAGACGAGCAGTACTTC. The variable domain in full, completed from reference TRBV28 and TRBJ2-7, reads DVKVTQSSRYLVKRTGEKVFLECVQDMDHENMFWYRQDPGLGLRLIYFSYDVKMKEKGDIPEGYSVSREKKERFSLILESASTNQTSMYLCASSLVAGLAGDEQYFGPGTRLTVT.

CDR3 sequence: CASSRAGGAYEQYF. For the CDR3, the DNA is TGTGCCAGCAGTCGAGCGGGAGGGGCTTACGAGCAGTACTTC. The rearrangement joins TRBV7-2 to TRBJ2-7; 10 bases are shared with TRBD2. This CDR3 contains 14 residues. J gave up 4 bases and V 6 bases, and 6 bases lay outside the gene matches. CDR1 SGHTA and CDR2 FQGNSA come from the germline V gene.

V and J are TRBV29-1 and TRBJ1-2; 8 nucleotides match TRBD1. The V gene end was trimmed by 5 bases and the J gene end by 5 bases; junction bases not matched to a gene: 10. Germline V CDR1 and CDR2: SQVTM, ANQGSEA. The CDR3 runs 14 residues. The CDR3 DNA reads as TGCAGCGTTTATGTAGGACAGGGCCCTTATGGCTACACCTTC. Amino acid sequence: CSVYVGQGPYGYTF.